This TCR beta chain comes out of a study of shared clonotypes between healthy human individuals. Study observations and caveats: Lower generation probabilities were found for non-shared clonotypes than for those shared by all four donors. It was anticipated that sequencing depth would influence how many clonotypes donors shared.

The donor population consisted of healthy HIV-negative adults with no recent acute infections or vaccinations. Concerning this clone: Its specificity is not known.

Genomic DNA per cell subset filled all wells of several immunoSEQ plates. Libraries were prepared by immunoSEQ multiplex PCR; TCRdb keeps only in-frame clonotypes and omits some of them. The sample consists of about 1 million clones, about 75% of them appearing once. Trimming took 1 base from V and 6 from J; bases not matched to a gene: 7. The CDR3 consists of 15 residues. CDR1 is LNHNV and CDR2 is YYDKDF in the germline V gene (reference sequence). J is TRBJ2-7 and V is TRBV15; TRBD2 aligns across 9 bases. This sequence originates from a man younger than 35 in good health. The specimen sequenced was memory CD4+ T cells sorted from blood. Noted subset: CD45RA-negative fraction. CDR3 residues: CATSRGGTSPREQYF. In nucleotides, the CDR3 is TGTGCCACCAGCAGAGGCGGGACTAGCCCCCGCGAGCAGTACTTC. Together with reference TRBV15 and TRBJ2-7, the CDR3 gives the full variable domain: DAMVIQNPRYQVTQFGKPVTLSCSQTLNHNVMYWYQQKSSQAPKLLFHYYDKDFNNEADTPDNFQSRRPNTSFCFLDIRSPGLGDTAMYLCATSRGGTSPREQYFGPGTRLTVT.